The sequence of this T cell receptor (beta chain) was determined in a study of human T cells and chemical hapten exposure. Overall study results and limits: Expanded TCRs showed more large CDR3 clusters than pre-sensitization or healthy control sets.

TCRdb fed the RACE reads into MiXCR, producing one record per CDR3 protein. The table shows tens of thousands of distinct CDR3 sequences, with about 10% occurring only once. At least ten counts were recorded for this clonotype. Its antigen remains unknown. Trimming left V 0 bases short and J 4 bases short, with 19 bases between. CDR3 size: 17 residues. CDR1 and CDR2 (germline): DFQATT, SNEGSKA (reference sequence). Time point meaning: patch test 1, 2 weeks after DPC sensitization. Described treatment: therapeutic diphenylcyclopropenone sensitization with weekly scalp DPC. Every donor had alopecia and was 18 to 70 years old; all were suitable for DPC.

The sample consisted of whole blood, taken in connection with sensitization to the hapten diphenylcyclopropenone (DPC). This TCR came from a man in his forties with alopecia areata. Some clones in this sample may be carry-over from other donors' samples. The rearrangement links TRBV20-1 to TRBJ2-1, with D maybe TRBD2 (6 bases). This CDR3 is CSARDTGTGVFYNEQFF. The CDR3 coding sequence is TGCAGTGCTAGAGATACGGGAACGGGAGTTTTTTACAATGAGCAGTTCTTC.